This T cell receptor beta chain was observed in a study of response to subunit inactivated influenza vaccine. Broader study findings: It was suggested by the authors that few new T cells are recruited by each seasonal influenza vaccination.

Using its own MiXCR run on the RT-PCR reads, TCRdb lists one record per CDR3 protein. The table shows over 150,000 distinct CDR3 sequences, with nearly 9.5% occurring only once. Note on this clonotype: Its antigen is as yet unknown.

CDR1 ENHRY and CDR2 SYGVKD come from the germline V gene. Trimming pared 2 bases from V and 3 bases from J, leaving 4 bases between. This CDR3 region has 13 residues. The genes are TRBV10-3 and TRBJ2-2; D gene uncertain. The sample here was non-naive T cells sorted from PBMCs, taken on the day of vaccination. The receptor's source is a man aged 50 to 60 who received an inactivated influenza vaccine. As DNA, the CDR3 is TGTGCCATCAGTGAGGGGCACACCGGGGAGCTGTTTTTT. Its protein product is CAISEGHTGELFF.